This T cell receptor beta chain was found in a study of blood T cell repertoires in COVID-19. Study information: Acute and convalescent COVID-19 specimens originated in the United States, Italy and Spain.

The table came from immunoSEQ multiplex PCR; TCRdb's copy has only in-frame clones and leaves some out. The sample shows about 150,000 clones, about four fifths of them seen only once. Germline-derived CDR1 and CDR2 are SGHTA and FQGNSA. J gave up 9 bases and V 6 bases, and 9 bases lay outside the gene matches. The CDR3 contains 15 residues. This TCR was sampled from a woman of 80 years or more with acute or convalescent COVID-19. The rearrangement links TRBV7-2 to TRBJ1-6; the match to TRBD1 covers 9 bases. Sequenced input: peripheral blood. CDR3 nucleotides: TGTGCCAGCAGTGCGCAAGGACAGGGGAGTTCACCCCTCCACTTT. Protein product: CASSAQGQGSSPLHF. Based on the CDR3 plus reference TRBV7-2 and TRBJ1-6, the full variable domain is GAGVSQSPSNKVTEKGKDVELRCDPISGHTALYWYRQSLGQGLEFLIYFQGNSAPDKSGLPSDRFSAERTGGSVSTLTIQRTQQEDSAVYLCASSAQGQGSSPLHFGNGTRLTVT.